Here is one T cell receptor (beta chain) with its context. The antigen is unknown. These data come from a study of lymphopenia after photon versus proton radiotherapy. Sequencing used immunoSEQ multiplex PCR; TCRdb keeps in-frame clones, though not all of them. Of about 39,000 clones listed, about 93% are singletons. The study's findings and limits: After lymphocyte nadir, photon-treated repertoires showed oligoclonal expansion, especially CD8+ Temra.

Sequenced material: peripheral blood, taken from a patient treated with photon-based radiotherapy. This receptor was taken from a man in his fifties or sixties with cholangiocarcinoma.

CDR3 bases: TGTGCCAGTTCCCCGTCGCGGGGAGAATCTCAGCCCCAGCATTTT. Amino acids: CASSPSRGESQPQHF. V and J are TRBV10-3 and TRBJ1-5; D is undetermined. The CDR3 is 15 residues long. The germline V gene has CDR1 ENHRY and CDR2 SYGVKD. V was trimmed by 10 bases and J by 6 bases, leaving 22 bases between them.